These 24 T cell receptor beta chains were all obtained from the same sample, sequenced in a study of cytomegalovirus exposure and HLA in healthy donors. 60 Vbeta and 13 Jbeta primers were used in PCR. Assay used: immunoSEQ multiplex PCR; TCRdb lists only in-frame clones, some missing. The table shows about 150,000 clones, with roughly 80% occurring only once. Sequenced sample: PBMCs. Receptors originate from a man aged 25 to 40 in good health and CMV-seropositive.

The CDR3 reads CASSRDSQETQYF. DNA of the CDR3: TGTGCCAGCAGTCGGGACAGTCAAGAGACCCAGTACTTC. The rearrangement uses TRBV11-3 and TRBJ2-5; 7 bases line up with TRBD1. Germline V gene lookup returns CDR1 SGHNT and CDR2 YENEEA. This CDR3 spans 13 amino acids. Losses at the gene ends were 6 bases for V and 2 bases for J; bases not matched to a gene: 3. Full variable domain (rest looked up from reference TRBV11-3 and TRBJ2-5): EAGVVQSPRYKIIEKKQPVAFWCNPISGHNTLYWYLQNLGQGPELLIRYENEEAVDDSQLPKDRFSAERLKGVDSTLKIQPAELGDSAVYLCASSRDSQETQYFGPGTRLLVL.

The V and J genes are TRBV7-9 and TRBJ2-7, with 12 bases identical to TRBD2. The CDR3 has 15 amino acids. Unmatched junction bases numbered 3, after V lost 4 bases and J lost 2 bases. The germline V gene encodes CDR1 SEHNR and CDR2 FQNEAQ (reference sequence). The CDR3 is CASSYGLAGTYEQYF. The CDR3, as DNA: TGTGCCAGCAGCTACGGACTAGCGGGAACCTACGAGCAGTACTTC.

The CDR3 region is CASSIRGRRYTDTQYF. The DNA for the CDR3 is TGTGCCAGTAGCATCAGGGGGCGCCGATACACAGATACGCAGTATTTT. The chain has TRBV19 and TRBJ2-3, with 8 bases lining up with TRBD1. The CDR3 has 16 residues. V shed 6 bases, J shed 2 bases, and the junction held 10 bases outside the gene matches. Germline CDR1 and CDR2: LNHDA and SQIVND (reference sequence).

The chain employs TRBV29-1 and TRBJ2-7; D possibly corresponds to TRBD2 (6 bases). The germline gives CDR1 SQVTM, CDR2 ANQGSEA. Trimming removed 2 bases from V and 7 bases from J, with 9 bases in between. This CDR3 has 11 residues. CDR3 in amino acids: CSVEWGVEQYF. Here the CDR3 DNA reads TGCAGCGTTGAATGGGGGGTAGAGCAGTACTTC.

Of note for this clone: A read error may produce the germline difference seen at one junction end. The chain employs TRBV9 and TRBJ2-7, with a tentative D call TRBD2 (5 bases). From germline, CDR1 is SGDLS and CDR2 YYNGEE. The CDR3 is 13 residues long. In DNA, the CDR3 is TGTGCCAGCAGCGTAGGGGGAGTGGGCGAGCAGCACTTC. Translating gives CASSVGGVGEQHF.

The chain combines TRBV7-2 with TRBJ2-7, with 11 bases matching TRBD2. V shed 5 bases and J 3 bases; nucleotides not matched to a gene: 9. The CDR3 loop spans 16 amino acids. Germline CDR1 and CDR2: SGHTA and FQGNSA. CDR3 amino acids: CASSPVGLAGYYEQYF. In DNA form, the CDR3 reads TGTGCCAGCAGCCCAGTAGGACTAGCGGGTTACTACGAGCAGTACTTC.

This clone was picked up a small number of times. The V gene is TRBV7-2, the J gene TRBJ1-5, with a weak D call TRBD1 (5 bases). CDR3 length: 15 amino acids. Trimming took 1 base from V and 4 from J, leaving 11 bases between them. The germline V gene has CDR1 SGHTA and CDR2 FQGNSA. The CDR3 DNA reads TGTGCCAGCAGCTTAGGCAGGGCCAGTAATCAGCCCCAGCATTTT. Translating gives CASSLGRASNQPQHF.

V and J are TRBV28 and TRBJ1-2, with 9 bases aligning to TRBD1. From germline, CDR1 is MDHEN and CDR2 SYDVKM. With V trimmed by 7 bases and J by 7 bases, 13 bases remained unmatched. The CDR3 contains 15 residues. CDR3 bases: TGTGCCAGCATCCTCGCCGGGACAGGGTCTTCTGGCTACACCTTC. This codes for CASILAGTGSSGYTF.

The gene calls are TRBV5-6 and TRBJ2-3, with D maybe TRBD1 (6 bases). This CDR3 region has 16 residues. Trimming took 1 base from V and 2 from J, leaving 14 bases between them. Germline CDR1 reads SGHDT; CDR2 reads YYEEEE. In DNA, the CDR3 is TGTGCCAGCAGCTTGTTTACAGGACAGCACACAGATACGCAGTATTTT. Translating it yields CASSLFTGQHTDTQYF. The variable domain in full, completed from reference TRBV5-6 and TRBJ2-3, reads DAGVTQSPTHLIKTRGQQVTLRCSPKSGHDTVSWYQQALGQGPQFIFQYYEEEERQRGNFPDRFSGHQFPNYSSELNVNALLLGDSALYLCASSLFTGQHTDTQYFGPGTRLTVL.

This chain links TRBV7-6 with TRBJ1-4; perhaps TRBD1 as D (5 bases). This CDR3 has 15 residues. V shed 0 bases and J shed 7 bases, with 12 bases lying between them. Germline values: CDR1 SGHVS, CDR2 FNYEAQ. The CDR3 sequence: CASSLARRVGEKLFF. In nucleotides, the CDR3 is TGTGCCAGCAGCTTAGCCCGCAGGGTCGGTGAAAAACTGTTTTTT.

The V call is TRBV14, the J call TRBJ1-1; D is possibly TRBD1 (5 bases). Germline-derived CDR1 and CDR2 are SGHDN and FVKESK. This CDR3 region has 14 residues. Between the trimmed V and J ends, which lost 0 bases and 5 bases, there was a span of 10 bases. CDR3 DNA: TGTGCCAGCAGCCAAGAGTGGGGGAGGACTGAAGCTTTCTTT. It translates to CASSQEWGRTEAFF.

The V and J genes are TRBV19 and TRBJ1-5; D call uncertain. The germline CDR1 and CDR2 sequences are LNHDA and SQIVND (reference sequence). The length of the CDR3 is 15 residues. Trimming stripped 5 bases from V and 0 bases from J, with 11 bases between. This CDR3 reads CASSWTDYSNQPQHF. The CDR3 DNA sequence: TGTGCCAGTAGTTGGACTGACTATAGCAATCAGCCCCAGCATTTT.

V and J are TRBV28 and TRBJ2-7, with TRBD1 as a possible D gene (6 bases). V dropped 5 bases and J dropped 2 bases, with 13 bases sitting between them. CDR1 MDHEN and CDR2 SYDVKM come from the germline V gene. The CDR3 is 14 residues long. The CDR3 region has the DNA TGTGCCAGCAGTCTGATGGGGGCGGCCTACGAGCAGTACTTC. Translation: CASSLMGAAYEQYF. The full variable domain, its missing parts supplied by reference TRBV28 and TRBJ2-7, is DVKVTQSSRYLVKRTGEKVFLECVQDMDHENMFWYRQDPGLGLRLIYFSYDVKMKEKGDIPEGYSVSREKKERFSLILESASTNQTSMYLCASSLMGAAYEQYFGPGTRLTVT.

Turning to this clone: An end of the junction does not agree with germline; a read error may underlie this. The chain combines TRBV6-1 with TRBJ2-7; TRBD1 is a possible D gene (5 bases). Per the germline V gene, CDR1 is MNHNS and CDR2 is SASEGT. CDR3 size: 8 residues. In DNA, the CDR3 is TGTGCCACAACAGGTCGGGCGTTC. Protein sequence: CATTGRAF.

CDR3 region: CASSQGVGGTFNEQFF. As DNA, the CDR3 is TGTGCCAGCAGCCAAGGAGTCGGGGGAACCTTCAATGAGCAGTTCTTC. This sequence joins TRBV4-2 and TRBJ2-1, with D perhaps matching TRBD2 (6 bases). Trimming removed 1 base from V and 6 bases from J, with 16 bases in between. Germline-derived CDR1 and CDR2 are LGHNA and YNFKEQ. The CDR3 has 16 residues.

V is TRBV5-1 and J is TRBJ1-4; a possible D gene is TRBD1 (6 bases). CDR3 length equals 17 residues. Trimming cost V 1 base and J 0 bases, with 13 bases left between them. CDR1 and CDR2 (germline): SGHRS, YFSETQ. CDR3 amino acids: CASSLRPGATTNEKLFF. CDR3 in DNA: TGCGCCAGCAGCTTGAGGCCAGGGGCGACAACTAATGAAAAACTGTTTTTT.

This clone was found once. The chain links TRBV10-3 to TRBJ2-4; TRBD1 might be the D (6 bases). The V and J ends lost 6 bases and 0 bases respectively, with 12 bases between them. This CDR3 contains 15 residues. Germline loops: CDR1 ENHRY, CDR2 SYGVKD. The CDR3 region is CAIRRTALAKNIQYF. DNA of the CDR3: TGTGCCATCAGACGGACAGCGCTAGCCAAAAACATTCAGTACTTC.

CDR3 DNA sequence: TGTGCCAGCGGGAGGACCGGGACGGTGACCGGGGAGCTGTTTTTT. It specifies CASGRTGTVTGELFF. The gene calls are TRBV6-6 and TRBJ2-2; possible D gene TRBD2, 6 bases. The V end was cut by 8 bases, the J end by 5 bases, with 18 bases between. Germline V gives CDR1 MNHNY, CDR2 SVGAGI (reference sequence). CDR3 length equals 15 residues.

The V and J genes are TRBV2 and TRBJ2-2, with a tentative D call TRBD1 (5 bases). V dropped 5 bases and J dropped 4 bases, with 14 bases sitting between them. This CDR3 comprises 15 residues. CDR1 SNHLY and CDR2 FYNNEI come from the germline V gene. DNA of the CDR3: TGTGCCAGCAGTCCGGATAGGGGAATCACCGGGGAGCTGTTTTTT. Residues: CASSPDRGITGELFF.

The V call is TRBV16, the J call TRBJ2-5; D remains unclear. CDR1 and CDR2 from the germline V gene are KGHSY and FQNENV. CDR3 size: 12 residues. Trimming shortened V by 1 base and J by 3 bases, and 3 bases separated the two germline ends. The CDR3 nucleotides are TGTGCCAGCAGCCAATATAAAGAGACCCAGTACTTC. It encodes CASSQYKETQYF.

In its sample, this clone was seen a few times. CDR3 bases: TGTGCACCGGGACAAATAGTCGGGGCCAACGTCCTGACTTTC. Its translation is CAPGQIVGANVLTF. The gene calls are TRBV25-1 and TRBJ2-6; D perhaps matches TRBD1 (6 bases). The CDR3 is 14 residues long. The germline gives CDR1 MGHDK, CDR2 SYGVNS.

The genes are TRBV7-8 and TRBJ1-4; D is unclear. This CDR3 comprises 13 residues. V was cut by 1 base and J by 8 bases, with 8 bases left in between. CDR1 SGHVS and CDR2 FQNEAQ come from the germline V gene. CDR3 bases: TGTGCCAGCAGCTTAGGGTCAAGCGAAAAACTGTTTTTT. It codes for CASSLGSSEKLFF. Full variable domain (remainder filled in from reference TRBV7-8 and TRBJ1-4): GAGVSQSPRYKVAKRGQDVALRCDPISGHVSLFWYQQALGQGPEFLTYFQNEAQLDKSGLPSDRFFAERPEGSVSTLKIQRTQQEDSAVYLCASSLGSSEKLFFGSGTQLSVL.

This clone turned up a few times. V and J are TRBV6-1 and TRBJ2-7; D remains ambiguous. Germline V gene lookup returns CDR1 MNHNS and CDR2 SASEGT. V lost 8 bases and J lost 1, with 12 bases in between. This CDR3 contains 13 residues. As DNA, the CDR3 is TGTGCCAGCCGTATAGAGATTTCCTACGAGCAGTACTTC. Translation: CASRIEISYEQYF.

V and J are TRBV19 and TRBJ1-5, with 8 bases lining up with TRBD1. Looked up from germline, CDR1 is LNHDA and CDR2 is SQIVND (reference sequence). The CDR3 spans 14 residues. Unmatched junction bases numbered 2, after V lost 6 bases and J lost 1 base. The CDR3 reads CASSRGRSNQPQHF. The CDR3 region has the DNA TGTGCCAGTAGCAGGGGGCGAAGCAATCAGCCCCAGCATTTT.